Sequencing of this T cell receptor (beta chain) was carried out in a study of blood T cell repertoires in COVID-19. Study-wide context: T cells, B-cell-depleted T cells, or PBMCs provided the cDNA or gDNA that served as material.

The V and J ends lost 6 bases and 6 bases, in that order; junction bases with no gene match: 18. This CDR3 comprises 16 residues. CDR1 and CDR2 from the germline V gene are SGHRS and YFSETQ. Original analysis: Amplification with reference gene primers provided the estimates of nucleated cell counts. The method was immunoSEQ multiplex PCR; TCRdb's version includes in-frame clones alone and lacks a portion of them. The V and J calls and clone size come from that table; D and trimming were worked out from the DNA. The sample holds fewer than 300,000 clones, 88% seen once. Input material: peripheral blood. V gene TRBV5-1 combines with J gene TRBJ2-7, with 7 nucleotides matching TRBD2. The receptor comes from a man aged 60 to 75 who had recovered from COVID-19. The CDR3 sequence: CASTLNAGVPQGEQYF. The CDR3 DNA reads as TGCGCCAGCACACTCAATGCGGGGGTCCCCCAGGGCGAGCAGTACTTC.